The present T cell receptor (beta chain) was sequenced within a study of T cells in Graves' hyperthyroidism and ophthalmopathy. There were TCR beta CDR3 regions amplified from RNA transcripts. First-round RT-PCR with HTBI primers amplified the TCR CDR3 region. TCRdb passed the multiplex PCR reads through MiXCR, listing each CDR3 protein once. The top ten clones hold less than 3.5% of a sample with some 580,000 distinct CDR3 sequences, about 16% of them seen once. V shed 0 bases and J shed 7 bases, with 9 bases lying between them. The CDR3 length is 14 residues. From germline, CDR1 is LGHDT and CDR2 YNNKEL (reference sequence).

The sample was blood. The TCR comes from a woman aged 40-49 years with Graves' ophthalmopathy. The chain is built from TRBV3-1 and TRBJ1-4; the D is unclear. This CDR3 is CASSQDLLGEKLFF. The CDR3 DNA is TGTGCCAGCAGCCAAGATTTATTGGGTGAAAAACTGTTTTTT. Drawing the rest from reference TRBV3-1 and TRBJ1-4, the complete variable domain is DTAVSQTPKYLVTQMGNDKSIKCEQNLGHDTMYWYKQDSKKFLKIMFSYNNKELIINETVPNRFSPKSPDKAHLNLHINSLELGDSAVYFCASSQDLLGEKLFFGSGTQLSVL.